One sample yielded the 31 T cell receptor beta chains listed below, sequenced in a study of T cell repertoires in cytomegalovirus infection. Antigen specificity for these receptors is unknown. MiXCR was run by TCRdb on the reads, yielding one entry per CDR3 protein. The table shows around 770,000 distinct CDR3 sequences, with about 27% occurring only once. The sequences come from cultured CD8+ T cells from PBMCs, collected from culture after CMV antigen stimulation. All receptors derive from a human donor in good health (CMV status not recorded). Some clones in this sample may be carry-over from other donors' samples.

The chain recombines TRBV19 with TRBJ2-1; no reliable D call. V was clipped by 0 bases and J by 9 bases, with 9 bases between them. This CDR3 comprises 13 residues. Germline CDR1 reads LNHDA; CDR2 reads SQIVND (reference sequence). The chain's CDR3 is CASSIDPLREQFF. CDR3 DNA sequence: TGTGCCAGTAGTATAGATCCCCTCCGTGAGCAGTTCTTC.

This clonotype has just a few counts. The V call is TRBV20-1, the J call TRBJ1-2, with unresolved D. Per germline, CDR1 DFQATT and CDR2 SNEGSKA (reference sequence). CDR3 length: 15 amino acids. V dropped 6 bases and J dropped 1 base, with 18 bases sitting between them. The CDR3 bases are TGCAGTGCCAAGAAAGGGCCGAGCCTTAACTATGGCTACACCTTC. The encoded protein is CSAKKGPSLNYGYTF.

This clonotype has a count of ten or more. V gene TRBV7-6 combines with J gene TRBJ1-1; D ambiguous. CDR3 length: 14 amino acids. Germline CDR1 SGHVS, CDR2 FNYEAQ. The V end lost 1 base, the J end lost 4 bases, and 10 bases lay between the germline ends. The CDR3, as DNA: TGTGCCAGCAGCTTAGTGGGGTCACGCACTGAAGCTTTCTTT. This encodes CASSLVGSRTEAFF.

This clonotype was detected a few times. The gene calls are TRBV2 and TRBJ2-1; 7 bases are shared with TRBD1. Germline assignment: CDR1 SNHLY and CDR2 FYNNEI. The CDR3 extends over 15 amino acids. The V segment lost 6 bases and the J segment 0 bases; nucleotides outside the gene matches: 5. The CDR3 spells CASSERQGSYNEQFF. Here the CDR3 DNA reads TGTGCCAGCAGCGAAAGACAGGGCTCCTACAATGAGCAGTTCTTC.

The chain has TRBV7-6 and TRBJ2-1; weak D call: TRBD1 (5 bases). Germline V gene data show CDR1 as SGHVS and CDR2 as FNYEAQ. The V end lost 5 bases, the J end lost 0 bases, and 11 bases lay between the germline ends. CDR3 length: 15 amino acids. This chain's CDR3 is CASSPSRGSYNEQFF. CDR3 in DNA: TGTGCCAGCAGCCCGTCTAGGGGCTCCTACAATGAGCAGTTCTTC.

This clonotype came up many times. The junction departs from germline at one end; a sequencing error may be responsible. The J gene is TRBJ2-1, the V gene TRBV7-7; 10 bases line up with TRBD2. The CDR3 contains 15 residues. Germline CDR1 is SSHAT and CDR2 is FNYEAQ (reference sequence). This chain's CDR3 is CASSRAGGSYNEQFF. In DNA form, the CDR3 reads TGTGCTAGCAGCCGAGCGGGGGGGAGCTACAATGAGCAGTTCTTC.

The chain's CDR3 is CASRYRGGEKLFF. The CDR3 DNA sequence: TGTGCCAGCAGGTACAGGGGTGGTGAAAAACTGTTTTTT. This rearrangement joins TRBV6-1 to TRBJ1-4; TRBD1 matches 7 bases. This CDR3 has 13 residues. Germline V gene sequence: CDR1 MNHNS, CDR2 SASEGT. V trimming: 6 bases; J trimming: 7 bases; junction bases outside the gene matches: 5.

V usage is TRBV18 and J usage is TRBJ2-1, with 7 nucleotides matching TRBD1. Unmatched junction bases numbered 8, after V lost 3 bases and J lost 6 bases. The CDR3 is made up of 15 amino acids. Germline loops: CDR1 KGHSH, CDR2 LQKENI. The CDR3 nucleotides are TGTGCCAGCTCACCCATAACAGGGGAAGGCAATGAGCAGTTCTTC. Protein: CASSPITGEGNEQFF.

The rearrangement joins TRBV20-1 to TRBJ2-1; TRBD2 agrees at 8 bases. Per germline, CDR1 DFQATT and CDR2 SNEGSKA (reference sequence). This CDR3 has 14 amino acids. V lost 3 bases to trimming and J lost 7 bases; unmatched junction nucleotides: 8. For the CDR3, the DNA is TGCAGTGCTAGCACGGGGGGGCCGGGGAATGAGCAGTTCTTC. Encoded protein: CSASTGGPGNEQFF.

This clonotype was counted only a few times. The chain is built from TRBV2 and TRBJ1-2; no definite D call. Germline assignment: CDR1 SNHLY and CDR2 FYNNEI. V lost 3 bases to trimming and J lost 6 bases, with 14 bases between them. The CDR3 runs 14 residues. CDR3 loop: CASSDRRMRDGYTF. CDR3 DNA sequence: TGTGCCAGCAGTGATCGGAGGATGAGGGATGGCTACACCTTC.

This clonotype was seen a few times. The chain employs TRBV7-9 and TRBJ2-3; D gene unclear. V lost 1 base, J lost 5 bases, and 19 bases lay in between. The CDR3 covers 17 residues. The germline V gene encodes CDR1 SEHNR and CDR2 FQNEAQ (reference sequence). This CDR3 reads CASSLVTRRKNQDTQYF. The CDR3 DNA reads as TGTGCCAGCAGCTTAGTCACCCGACGGAAAAATCAAGATACGCAGTATTTT.

This clonotype was observed many times. The CDR3 DNA reads TGTGCCAGCAGCTTATACACAGGGGGTGGCACTGAAGCTTTCTTT. It translates to CASSLYTGGGTEAFF. V gene TRBV7-8 combines with J gene TRBJ1-1; TRBD1 aligns across 8 bases. In germline, CDR1 is SGHVS, CDR2 FQNEAQ. The CDR3 is 15 residues long. The junction had 6 bases not matched to a gene; V was cut back by 2 bases and J by 4 bases.

This clonotype was seen only a few times. The genes are TRBV2 and TRBJ2-2; D is uncertain. V was pared by 4 bases and J by 0 bases, with 9 bases between. Germline V lookup: CDR1 SNHLY, CDR2 FYNNEI. This CDR3 contains 15 residues. The CDR3 DNA follows: TGTGCCAGCAGTGCTTGGGTTGCGAACACCGGGGAGCTGTTTTTT. This translates into CASSAWVANTGELFF.

This chain links TRBV28 with TRBJ2-3, with D perhaps being TRBD1 or TRBD2 (5 bases each). CDR3 length: 15 amino acids. V lost 2 bases to trimming and J lost 1 base, with 10 bases between them. Germline CDR1 and CDR2: MDHEN and SYDVKM. CDR3 residues: CASSLLWDRTDTQYF. The DNA of the CDR3 is TGTGCCAGCAGTTTACTTTGGGACCGCACAGATACGCAGTATTTT.

Worth noting for this clonotype: This CDR3 is missing its conserved last phenylalanine or tryptophan, likely due to a read error. This chain connects TRBV12-3 or TRBV12-4 to TRBJ1-1; the D is unclear. The CDR3 covers 13 residues. V lost 5 bases to trimming and J lost 4 bases, with 11 bases between them. In DNA, the CDR3 is TGTGCCAGCAGTCTTGAAACGGGCACTGAAGCTTTCTCT. Amino acid sequence: CASSLETGTEAFS.

This clonotype has a count of ten or more. The chain uses TRBV7-6 and TRBJ2-7; no firm D call. This CDR3 has 13 residues. V lost 5 bases to trimming and J lost 7 bases, with 15 bases between them. Germline CDR1 reads SGHVS; CDR2 reads FNYEAQ. This CDR3 reads CASSAYFGGEQYF. CDR3 nucleotides: TGTGCCAGCAGCGCGTATTTTGGCGGAGAGCAGTACTTC.

The chain joins TRBV6-1 to TRBJ2-5, with TRBD1 as a possible D gene (6 bases). The germline V gene encodes CDR1 MNHNS and CDR2 SASEGT. The CDR3 is 13 residues long. With 3 bases removed from V and 3 bases from J, the gap between germline ends came to 8 bases. CDR3: CASSDTGKETQYF. CDR3 sequence (DNA): TGTGCCAGCAGTGACACAGGGAAAGAGACCCAGTACTTC.

There are a few counts of this clonotype. This sequence joins TRBV28 and TRBJ1-4; D is possibly TRBD1 (5 bases). The CDR3 has 17 amino acids. The V end lost 6 bases, the J end lost 6 bases, and 23 bases lay between the germline ends. The germline CDR1 and CDR2 sequences are MDHEN and SYDVKM. The CDR3 nucleotides read TGTGCCAGCAGGTCATCAGGAGAGGGACCTTATGATGAAAAACTGTTTTTT. Translation gives CASRSSGEGPYDEKLFF.

The chain joins TRBV6-6 to TRBJ2-7, with D perhaps matching TRBD2 (7 bases). The ends were cut back, 6 bases at V and 0 bases at J, with 15 bases in the middle. The CDR3 loop spans 15 amino acids. Germline values: CDR1 MNHNY, CDR2 SVGAGI (reference sequence). The chain's CDR3 is CASRPRRGGSYEQYF. The CDR3 DNA reads TGTGCCAGCAGACCTAGGAGGGGGGGCTCCTACGAGCAGTACTTC.

This clonotype turned up a few times. V gene TRBV6-6 combines with J gene TRBJ2-3; D perhaps matches TRBD2 (7 bases). Looked up from germline, CDR1 is MNHNY and CDR2 is SVGAGI (reference sequence). V dropped 8 bases and J dropped 3 bases, with 27 bases sitting between them. The CDR3 runs 18 residues. The CDR3 DNA sequence: TGTGCCAGCGGGACCCTGGTCCCGGAGGGGGGGCCGACAGATACGCAGTATTTT. It translates to CASGTLVPEGGPTDTQYF.

This clonotype was recorded a few times. The V and J genes are TRBV6-6 and TRBJ1-4, with 7 bases identical to TRBD1. The CDR3 sequence is 14 residues long. Germline loops: CDR1 MNHNY, CDR2 SVGAGI (reference sequence). Germline trimming cut 5 bases from V and 4 bases from J; bases unmatched to any gene: 4. CDR3 protein: CASSGQEYNEKLFF. The CDR3 DNA follows: TGTGCCAGCAGTGGACAGGAGTATAATGAAAAACTGTTTTTT.

In this sample, this clonotype turned up many times. The CDR3 is CASSLIASGDTEAFF. The CDR3 nucleotides are TGTGCCAGCAGCTTAATCGCTTCGGGGGACACTGAAGCTTTCTTT. This chain connects TRBV7-6 to TRBJ1-1, with a weak D call TRBD1 (5 bases). Germline CDR1 SGHVS, CDR2 FNYEAQ. V shed 2 bases and J shed 3 bases, with 13 bases lying between them. The CDR3 is made up of 15 amino acids.

In its sample, this clonotype was seen a few times. The J gene is TRBJ2-1, the V gene TRBV4-1; D remains unclear. The V gene's germline CDR1 is MGHRA and CDR2 YSYEKL. Trimming cost V 4 bases and J 1 base, with 14 bases left between them. The length of the CDR3 is 16 residues. CDR3 in DNA: TGCGCCAGCAGCCTCAGACAACCCAGATCCTACAATGAGCAGTTCTTC. Amino acids: CASSLRQPRSYNEQFF.

This clonotype was picked up many times. One end of the junction is discordant with germline, which a read error may explain. This chain links TRBV4-1 with TRBJ2-5, with TRBD2 matching 7 bases. The germline V gene encodes CDR1 MGHRA and CDR2 YSYEKL. CDR3 size: 14 residues. CDR3 in DNA: TGTGCCAGCAGCCCCTCGGGGGGCCAAGAGACCCAGTACTTC. It translates to CASSPSGGQETQYF.

V gene TRBV7-6 combines with J gene TRBJ1-3; D remains unclear. The CDR3 covers 15 residues. Germline CDR1 is SGHVS and CDR2 is FNYEAQ. Trimming stripped 2 bases from V and 2 bases from J, with 10 bases between. CDR3 loop: CASSLNGAPGNTIYF. CDR3 in DNA: TGTGCCAGCAGCTTAAACGGAGCCCCTGGAAACACCATATATTTT.

This clonotype was picked up many times. The CDR3 DNA reads TGTGCCAGCAGCTTACCTTCGACCAATGAGCAGTTCTTC. It codes for CASSLPSTNEQFF. The chain links TRBV7-8 to TRBJ2-1; D not certain. This CDR3 comprises 13 residues. V dropped 2 bases and J dropped 6 bases, with 8 bases sitting between them. Looked up from germline, CDR1 is SGHVS and CDR2 is FQNEAQ.

This clonotype was counted only a few times. The chain is built from TRBV7-9 and TRBJ2-7, with D possibly matching TRBD1 (5 bases). With 3 bases removed from V and 2 bases from J, the gap between germline ends came to 11 bases. There are 14 residues in the CDR3. The V gene's germline CDR1 is SEHNR and CDR2 FQNEAQ (reference sequence). Here the CDR3 reads CASSLVGHPYEQYF. As DNA, the CDR3 is TGTGCCAGCAGCTTGGTCGGACACCCCTACGAGCAGTACTTC.

This clonotype has only a few counts. The rearrangement links TRBV28 to TRBJ2-1; D ambiguous. This CDR3 has 14 amino acids. The germline V gene has CDR1 MDHEN and CDR2 SYDVKM. The V end lost 3 bases, the J end lost 0 bases, and 6 bases lay between the germline ends. The CDR3, as DNA: TGTGCCAGCAGTTTTTTGGTCTCCTACAATGAGCAGTTCTTC. It yields the protein CASSFLVSYNEQFF.

The chain carries TRBV15 and TRBJ1-2; D gene ambiguous. This CDR3 comprises 14 residues. Germline CDR1 is LNHNV and CDR2 is YYDKDF (reference sequence). Trimming removed 5 bases from V and 6 bases from J, with 16 bases in between. CDR3 sequence: CATSGPLRRDGYTF. DNA of the CDR3: TGTGCCACCAGCGGACCGCTTAGGAGGGATGGCTACACCTTC.

The gene calls are TRBV20-1 and TRBJ1-2; TRBD1 aligns across 7 bases. CDR1 and CDR2 from the germline V gene are DFQATT and SNEGSKA (reference sequence). V gave up 5 bases and J gave up 10 bases; unmatched junction bases: 7. The CDR3 covers 11 residues. Here the CDR3 DNA reads TGCAGTGCTGAGGGGGCGGGGGACTACACCTTC. Translation: CSAEGAGDYTF.

This clonotype rates as medium-sized (0.01 to 0.1%). The chain carries TRBV6-2 or TRBV6-3 and TRBJ2-5, with TRBD1 matching 8 bases. J lost 6 bases, V lost 6 bases, and 9 bases had no gene match. Germline values: CDR1 MNHEY, CDR2 SVGEGT. The CDR3 is made up of 14 amino acids. CDR3 region: CASRLRQGRKTQYF. CDR3 bases: TGTGCCAGCAGACTAAGACAGGGGAGGAAGACCCAGTACTTC.